This record looks at one T cell receptor (beta chain) sequence and its context. Its target is not known. Profiling relied on immunoSEQ multiplex PCR, and the TCRdb table lists in-frame clones only, not all of them. The data show about 2,100,000 clones, roughly 91% seen once. This sample was taken from a study of shared clonotypes between healthy human individuals. Across the whole study: Donor composition was a couple of women and three men, aged 18 to 49. Three plates were used per donor for CD4 naive, three for CD4 memory, two for CD8 naive and one for CD8 memory. Study-wide findings and caveats: Larger estimated richness was generally seen in naive subsets than in memory subsets.

Positive CCR7 selection of CD45RO-negative cells yielded the naive CD8 cells, and terminally differentiated effector memory CD45RA+ cells were excluded. V lost 2 bases and J lost 2; bases outside the gene matches: 3. CDR1 and CDR2 from the germline V gene are SGHAT and FQNNGV. The CDR3 length is 15 residues. The rearrangement joins TRBV11-2 to TRBJ2-1, with 7 bases fitting TRBD1. The TCR sequence derives from a man between 18 and 35 years old in good health. Some clones in this sample may be carry-over from other donors' samples. The sequenced material came from naive CD8+ T cells from PBMCs. The CDR3 here is CASSLSRGTYNEQFF. In DNA form, the CDR3 reads TGTGCCAGCAGCTTAAGCAGGGGGACCTACAATGAGCAGTTCTTC.